What follows describes a single T cell receptor (beta chain). Sequenced by immunoSEQ multiplex PCR; TCRdb stores in-frame clones only, minus some. The table records 80,000 to 100,000 clones, 92% of them present only once. The data stem from a study of T cell changes during pregnancy in multiple sclerosis. The CDR3 loop spans 14 amino acids. Losses at the gene ends were 2 bases for V and 9 bases for J; bases not matched to a gene: 3. Germline CDR1 MDHEN, CDR2 SYDVKM. The sequencing here drew on peripheral blood, taken in the first trimester of pregnancy. This receptor was identified in a female donor with multiple sclerosis, enrolled in a pregnancy study. The V and J genes are TRBV28 and TRBJ2-4, with 11 bases matching TRBD2. The CDR3 loop reads CASSLTSGSGIQYF. The CDR3 nucleotides are TGTGCCAGCAGTTTAACTAGCGGGAGCGGCATTCAGTACTTC.